The TCR beta chain under discussion was sequenced for a study of shared clonotypes between healthy human individuals (dated by TCRdb to the early 2020s). Notes on the research overall: A couple of women and three men aged 18 to 49 years were included in the cohort. Each donor's leukapheresis produced roughly between roughly 0.9 and 9 billion PBMCs. To estimate repertoire size and how much clonotypes are shared between individuals, the study performed deep sequencing of blood TCR repertoires from roughly five healthy adults. Different laboratories and diverse techniques were used to prepare libraries and sequence TCR repertoires, to increase sequencing depth and limit assay-specific biases. For each donor, CD4 naive and CD4 memory were each run on three plates, CD8 naive on two plates, and CD8 memory on one plate. Findings and caveats that apply to the study as a whole: Higher generation probabilities were observed for clonotypes shared by all four sorted-subset donors than for non-shared clonotypes. Sampling was restricted to blood, and TCR repertoires in tissue are likely to differ from TCR repertoires in blood. Pairwise subsampling indicated that sequencing depth was expected to affect the degree of clonotype sharing among donors. Across a handful of donors, around 5.4% of naive CD4, roughly 3.8% of naive CD8, under 2.5% of memory CD4, and about 0.4% of memory CD8 clonotypes were shared. Estimated clonotype richness was generally larger for naive than for memory subsets. Even with the large sequencing depth, rarefaction of the sorted-subset datasets indicated that sequencing was incomplete. Because the study included a small number of donors, the genetic and exposure-history diversity represented was limited.

Using the deep immunoSEQ assay, multiplex PCR amplified TCR CDR3 regions from genomic DNA. For each cell subset, the extracted genomic DNA was distributed evenly across all wells of several immunoSEQ 96-well plates, and each plate served as one replicate. For sorted subsets, each replicate PCR was loaded with roughly 0.2 ug genomic DNA, equivalent to about 30,000 T cell genomes. The purified libraries were quantified using a Qubit 3.0 fluorometer, sized with a Bioanalyzer 2100, and then quantified again using the KAPA Library Quantification kit. Every immunoSEQ 96-well plate was sequenced on a dedicated single-read 150-cycle Illumina NextSeq 550 flow cell. As for the original processing: Because only junctional sequences without quality scores were contained in the immunoSEQ output, filtering matching that applied to full-length reads could not be performed. Sequences were annotated with PyIR, a Python wrapper for IgBLAST v1.9, using IMGT germline references to assign V/J genes and CDR3. Reads with weak V/J assignments (E-value above 1e-6), missing CDR3, stop codons, out-of-frame junctions, or ambiguous translated residues were removed. V3J clonotypes were defined as sequences sharing an identical inferred V gene, J gene, and CDR3 amino acid sequence. The percentage overlap between two repertoires was calculated by dividing the number of shared unique clonotypes by the size of the smaller repertoire. Repertoire richness was assessed with RTK rarefaction, the Chao1 estimator, and Recon v2.1 estimates of unobserved clonotypes. OLGA was used to compute generation probabilities for all TCRbeta clonotypes that the gDNA method yielded from a few donors. TCRdb holds this immuneACCESS table with in-frame rearrangements only. Some clones are missing; in checked studies, unresolved V genes explain under half, and the rest has no known cause. V and J calls and clone size are given by that table; D and trimming were obtained from the DNA. A total of over 850,000 clones appear in this sample, approximately 80% of them only once. About 0.52% of the sample is held by the ten biggest clonotypes.

The donors were healthy, HIV-negative adults with no recently reported acute infections or vaccinations. All donors were Caucasian adults living in Nashville, Tennessee, USA. CD4+ T cells were enriched through magnetic negative selection, after which naive cells were positively selected on CD45RA and the remaining negative fraction served as the memory subset. After blood collection by leukapheresis, PBMCs were isolated using Ficoll-Histopaque density gradient centrifugation and then cryopreserved in the vapor phase of liquid nitrogen. Analytical flow cytometry was used to check the purity and quantity of each magnetically sorted T cell population. From each sorted fraction, genomic DNA was isolated and quantified by UV absorbance on a Nanodrop 2000c. This clone was picked up a small number of times. Its antigen is unknown. No much larger clone is present one base from it, and per-base qualities are unavailable.

This receptor was identified in a man between 18 and 35 years old in good health. Some clones in this sample may be carry-over from other donors' samples. Sequenced: memory CD4+ T cells from PBMCs. In light of the paper, this sample's cell subset or site label describes: CD45RA-negative fraction.

The bases read TGTGCCAGCAGCGGCGACCGGGGGATGAGGACTGAAGCTTTCTTT. Translation gives CASSGDRGMRTEAFF. The chain couples TRBV9 to TRBJ1-1, with TRBD1 perhaps the D gene, on 5 matching bases. Reading from cysteine to phenylalanine, the CDR3 counts 15 amino acids. This entry keeps only the CDR3 DNA: 45 bases, framed from base 1. The germline V gene encodes CDR1 SGDLS and CDR2 YYNGEE. The V end loses 3 bases and the J end loses 5 bases, and a stretch of 17 bases separates them.